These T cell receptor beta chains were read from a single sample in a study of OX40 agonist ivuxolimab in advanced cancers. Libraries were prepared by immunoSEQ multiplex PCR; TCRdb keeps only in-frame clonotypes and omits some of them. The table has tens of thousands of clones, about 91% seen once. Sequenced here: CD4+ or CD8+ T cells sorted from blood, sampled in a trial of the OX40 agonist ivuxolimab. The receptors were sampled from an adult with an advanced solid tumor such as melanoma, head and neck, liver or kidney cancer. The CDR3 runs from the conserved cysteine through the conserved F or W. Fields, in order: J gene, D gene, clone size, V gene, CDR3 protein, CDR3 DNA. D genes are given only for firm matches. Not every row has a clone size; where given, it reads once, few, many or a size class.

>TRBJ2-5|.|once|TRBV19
CASSIDLRGLATQYF
TGTGCCAGTAGTATAGATTTAAGGGGCCTTGCGACCCAGTACTTC
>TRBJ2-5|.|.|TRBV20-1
CSALGRETQYF
TGCAGTGCCTTGGGGCGAGAGACCCAGTACTTC
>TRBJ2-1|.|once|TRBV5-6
CASSLPSSYNEQFF
TGTGCCAGCAGCCTCCCGAGCTCCTACAATGAGCAGTTCTTC
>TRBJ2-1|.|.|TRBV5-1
CASSPNPSYNEQFF
TGCGCCAGCAGCCCGAATCCCTCCTACAATGAGCAGTTCTTC
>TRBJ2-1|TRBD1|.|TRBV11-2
CASTAGQGLNNEQFF
TGTGCCAGCACCGCGGGACAGGGCCTAAACAATGAGCAGTTCTTC
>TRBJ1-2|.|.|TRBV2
CASSAVRVGYGYTF
TGTGCCAGCAGTGCGGTCCGGGTCGGCTATGGCTACACCTTC
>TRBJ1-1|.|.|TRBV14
CASSQEGYFPNTEAFF
TGTGCCAGCAGCCAAGAAGGATATTTCCCGAACACTGAAGCTTTCTTT
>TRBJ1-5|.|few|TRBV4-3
CASSQDLRGRDQPQHF
TGCGCCAGCAGCCAAGATCTCCGGGGAAGGGATCAGCCCCAGCATTTT
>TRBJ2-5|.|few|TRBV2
CAISGKQETQYF
TGTGCCATCTCCGGAAAGCAAGAGACCCAGTACTTC
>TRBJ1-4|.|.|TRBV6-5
CASCGSLNEKLFF
TGTGCCAGCTGTGGCAGCCTTAATGAAAAACTGTTTTTT
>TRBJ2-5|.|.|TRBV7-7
CASSLTGARETQYF
TGTGCTAGCAGCTTAACAGGAGCCAGGGAGACCCAGTACTTC
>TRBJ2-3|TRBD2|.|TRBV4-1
CASSQPYPGLAGVGTQYF
TGCGCCAGCAGCCAACCGTACCCGGGACTAGCGGGAGTGGGTACGCAGTATTTT
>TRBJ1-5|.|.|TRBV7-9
CASSLGTSVSPRPQHF
TGTGCCAGCAGCTTAGGTACGTCGGTAAGCCCGCGGCCCCAGCATTTT
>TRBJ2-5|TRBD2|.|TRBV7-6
CASSLSTPSGNQETQYF
TGTGCCAGCAGCTTATCTACCCCTAGCGGGAATCAAGAGACCCAGTACTTC
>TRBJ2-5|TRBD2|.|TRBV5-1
CASNYGGSSQETQYF
TGCGCCAGCAATTATGGCGGGAGTAGTCAAGAGACCCAGTACTTC
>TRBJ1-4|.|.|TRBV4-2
CASSQAQGATNEKLFF
TGTGCCAGCAGCCAAGCACAGGGAGCAACTAATGAAAAACTGTTTTTT
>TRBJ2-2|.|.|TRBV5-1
CASSYANTGELFF
TGCGCCAGCAGCTACGCTAACACCGGGGAGCTGTTTTTT
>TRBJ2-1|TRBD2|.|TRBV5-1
CASRLAGNSGNEQFF
TGCGCCAGCAGACTAGCGGGGAATAGTGGCAATGAGCAGTTCTTC
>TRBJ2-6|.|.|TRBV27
CASSSIGRGANVLTF
TGTGCCAGCAGTTCAATAGGGCGGGGGGCCAACGTCCTGACTTTC
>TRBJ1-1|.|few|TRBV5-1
CASSLTVNTEAFF
TGCGCCAGCAGCTTGACCGTGAACACTGAAGCTTTCTTT
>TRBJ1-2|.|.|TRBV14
CASSQGVAARKAGYTF
TGTGCCAGCAGCCAAGGAGTGGCGGCACGAAAAGCGGGCTACACCTTC
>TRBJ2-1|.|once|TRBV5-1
CASSLVAGGFNEQFF
TGCGCCAGCAGCTTGGTCGCGGGTGGGTTCAATGAGCAGTTCTTC
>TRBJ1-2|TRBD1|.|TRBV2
CASRTTGGSYGYTF
TGTGCCAGCAGAACGACAGGGGGGAGCTATGGCTACACCTTC
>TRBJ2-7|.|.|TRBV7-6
CASSLETGLYYEQYF
TGTGCCAGCAGCTTAGAAACAGGGCTGTACTACGAGCAGTACTTC
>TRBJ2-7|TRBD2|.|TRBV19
CASSSRGGRLYEQYF
TGTGCCAGTAGTTCTCGGGGGGGACGGCTTTACGAGCAGTACTTC
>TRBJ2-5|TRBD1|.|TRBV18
CASSLQGAGETQYF
TGTGCCAGCTCACTACAGGGGGCAGGGGAGACCCAGTACTTC